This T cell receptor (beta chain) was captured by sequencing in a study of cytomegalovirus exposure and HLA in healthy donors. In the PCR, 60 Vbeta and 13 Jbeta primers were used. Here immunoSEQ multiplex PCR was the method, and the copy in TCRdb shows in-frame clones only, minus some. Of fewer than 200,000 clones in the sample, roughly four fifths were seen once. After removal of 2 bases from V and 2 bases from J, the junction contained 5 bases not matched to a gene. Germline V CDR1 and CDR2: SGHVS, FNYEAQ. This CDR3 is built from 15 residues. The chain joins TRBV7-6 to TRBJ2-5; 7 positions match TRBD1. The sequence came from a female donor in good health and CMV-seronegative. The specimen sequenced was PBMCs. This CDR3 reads CASSLLTGRQETQYF. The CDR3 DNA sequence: TGTGCCAGCAGCTTACTGACAGGGCGGCAAGAGACCCAGTACTTC.